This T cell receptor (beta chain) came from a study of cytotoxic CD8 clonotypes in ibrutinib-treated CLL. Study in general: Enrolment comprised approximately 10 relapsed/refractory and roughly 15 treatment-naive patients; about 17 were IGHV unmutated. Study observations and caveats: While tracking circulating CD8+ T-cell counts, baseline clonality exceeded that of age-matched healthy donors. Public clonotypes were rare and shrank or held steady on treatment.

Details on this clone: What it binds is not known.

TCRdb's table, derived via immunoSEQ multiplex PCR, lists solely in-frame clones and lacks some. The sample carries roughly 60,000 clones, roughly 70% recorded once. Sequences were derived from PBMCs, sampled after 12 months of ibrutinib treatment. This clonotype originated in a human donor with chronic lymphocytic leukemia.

This chain's CDR3 is CASSLGLAGVGEQYF. CDR3 DNA sequence: TGTGCCAGCAGCTTAGGACTAGCGGGAGTGGGTGAGCAGTACTTC. The chain recombines TRBV13 with TRBJ2-7; 11 nucleotides line up with TRBD2. In germline, CDR1 is PRHDT, CDR2 FYEKMQ (reference sequence). With 0 bases clipped from V and 7 bases from J, the junction kept 5 bases outside the gene matches. The CDR3 length is 15 residues.